Shown below are 10 T cell receptor beta chains from a single sample sequenced in a study of early T cells in non-severe SARS-CoV-2 infection. Each CDR3 protein gets one entry after TCRdb re-called the 5' RACE reads with MiXCR. The sample includes about 63,000 distinct CDR3 sequences, approximately 12% of them seen just once. Sequenced material: whole blood. These TCRs come from an adult who was a healthcare worker with PCR-confirmed SARS-CoV-2 infection or an uninfected control (not recorded which).

This clonotype was observed a few times. J is TRBJ2-7 and V is TRBV6-1; D is undetermined. CDR1 MNHNS and CDR2 SASEGT come from the germline V gene. Trimming took 5 bases from V and 3 from J, leaving 11 bases between them. The length of the CDR3 is 13 residues. CDR3 DNA sequence: TGTGCCAGCAGTTCCGACGACGGCTACGAGCAGTACTTC. Translation gives CASSSDDGYEQYF.

As DNA, the CDR3 is TGCAGTGCTAGTCCGGGACAGGGGGCAACAGATACGCAGTATTTT. Its translation is CSASPGQGATDTQYF. This sequence joins TRBV20-1 and TRBJ2-3, with 12 bases matching TRBD1. The germline V gene encodes CDR1 DFQATT and CDR2 SNEGSKA (reference sequence). CDR3 length: 15 residues. Trimming took 3 bases from V and 3 from J; bases not matched to a gene: 4.

The rearrangement uses TRBV29-1 and TRBJ1-1; D not certain. The CDR3 runs 13 residues. V lost 6 bases to trimming and J lost 4 bases, with 15 bases between them. Germline assignment: CDR1 SQVTM and CDR2 ANQGSEA. The chain's CDR3 is CSVDLDLATEAFF. Here the CDR3 DNA reads TGCAGCGTCGACCTAGACTTGGCCACTGAAGCTTTCTTT.

A few counts support this clonotype. The CDR3 sequence: CASSYTGGLSYEQYF. The CDR3 nucleotides read TGTGCCAGCAGCTACACAGGGGGCTTATCCTACGAGCAGTACTTC. The chain couples TRBV11-2 to TRBJ2-7, with TRBD1 matching over 9 bases. The CDR3 spans 15 residues. Germline V gives CDR1 SGHAT, CDR2 FQNNGV. V shed 4 bases, J shed 1 base, and the junction held 5 bases outside the gene matches.

V and J are TRBV25-1 and TRBJ2-7; TRBD1 agrees at 7 bases. V was clipped by 4 bases and J by 1 base; unmatched bases: 7. CDR1 is MGHDK and CDR2 is SYGVNS in the germline V gene. The CDR3 is 15 amino acids. CDR3 sequence reads: CASSATGVGSYEQYF. The DNA of the CDR3 is TGTGCCAGCAGTGCAACAGGGGTAGGGTCCTACGAGCAGTACTTC.

V usage is TRBV5-1 and J usage is TRBJ2-7, with D possibly called TRBD1 or TRBD2 (6 bases each). CDR1 SGHRS and CDR2 YFSETQ come from the germline V gene. The CDR3 consists of 15 residues. V shed 3 bases and J shed 0 bases, with 13 bases lying between them. Written as DNA, the CDR3 is TGCGCCAGCAGCTCCGCGGGACAAAGCTCCTACGAGCAGTACTTC. The encoded protein is CASSSAGQSSYEQYF.

This clonotype was counted at least ten times. The chain combines TRBV6-5 with TRBJ1-1; 8 nucleotides line up with TRBD1. This CDR3 spans 15 amino acids. The trim removed 4 bases at V and 5 bases at J, leaving 9 bases unmatched. Germline V gene lookup returns CDR1 MNHEY and CDR2 SVGAGI. Written as DNA, the CDR3 is TGTGCCAGCAGTTTCCCGACAGGGGAAGGTACTGAAGCTTTCTTT. Translated, it gives CASSFPTGEGTEAFF.

There are many counts of this clonotype. This sequence joins TRBV19 and TRBJ2-1; TRBD2 is a possible D gene (5 bases). Per the germline V gene, CDR1 is LNHDA and CDR2 is SQIVND (reference sequence). Trimming left V 1 base short and J 6 bases short, with 10 bases between. The CDR3 has 14 residues. The CDR3 protein is CASSIGGLTNEQFF. CDR3 nucleotides: TGTGCCAGTAGTATAGGAGGGCTGACCAATGAGCAGTTCTTC.

This clonotype was counted between two and nine times. The genes are TRBV20-1 and TRBJ1-4; 7 positions agree with TRBD1. The CDR3 has 16 amino acids. The J segment lost 0 bases and the V segment lost 5 bases, leaving 9 bases of the junction unmatched. The germline gives CDR1 DFQATT, CDR2 SNEGSKA (reference sequence). The CDR3 nucleotides read TGCAGTGCTCTACAGGGGACATCTGCAACTAATGAAAAACTGTTTTTT. This gives the protein CSALQGTSATNEKLFF.

This clonotype was detected a few times. The chain employs TRBV19 and TRBJ2-7, with 12 bases aligning to TRBD2. V lost 8 bases, J lost 2 bases, and 4 bases stayed unmatched. Looked up from germline, CDR1 is LNHDA and CDR2 is SQIVND (reference sequence). This CDR3 has 14 residues. The CDR3 DNA follows: TGTGCCAGTTCCGCTAGCGGGGGGGCCTACGAGCAGTACTTC. Its translation is CASSASGGAYEQYF.